Each of the 25 T cell receptor beta chains below was sequenced from the same sample in a study of technical replicates of blood from a handful of donors. TCRdb keeps only in-frame clones here, not all; method: immunoSEQ multiplex PCR. The sample lists about 80,000 clones, approximately 97% occurring once. The source material was T cells isolated from PBMCs. Every receptor here comes from a human donor in good health.

The chain employs TRBV11-3 and TRBJ2-1; 9 bases line up with TRBD1. The CDR3 is 14 residues long. The J segment lost 4 bases and the V segment lost 6 bases, leaving 4 bases of the junction unmatched. In germline, CDR1 is SGHNT, CDR2 YENEEA. In DNA, the CDR3 is TGTGCCAGCAGGGACAGGGGTATATACAATGAGCAGTTCTTC. Translating it yields CASRDRGIYNEQFF.

The chain recombines TRBV4-1 with TRBJ2-5; 12 bases line up with TRBD1. The CDR3 is made up of 15 amino acids. The junction had 6 bases not matched to a gene; V was cut back by 5 bases and J by 5 bases. The germline gives CDR1 MGHRA, CDR2 YSYEKL. The CDR3 spells CASSKGQGARETQYF. CDR3 nucleotide sequence: TGCGCCAGCAGCAAGGGACAGGGGGCGCGGGAGACCCAGTACTTC.

The chain uses TRBV25-1 and TRBJ2-3; D is possibly TRBD2 (5 bases). The CDR3 consists of 16 residues. Germline CDR1 and CDR2: MGHDK and SYGVNS. With 3 bases removed from V and 1 base from J, the gap between germline ends came to 14 bases. The CDR3 DNA reads as TGTGCCAGCAGTGATGTCGGACTCGATGGCACAGATACGCAGTATTTT. Its translation: CASSDVGLDGTDTQYF. Together with reference TRBV25-1 and TRBJ2-3, the CDR3 gives the full variable domain: EADIYQTPRYLVIGTGKKITLECSQTMGHDKMYWYQQDPGMELHLIHYSYGVNSTEKGDLSSESTVSRIRTEHFPLTLESARPSHTSQYLCASSDVGLDGTDTQYFGPGTRLTVL.

This clone is a singleton in its sample. The genes are TRBV5-1 and TRBJ2-7; D possibly corresponds to TRBD2 (6 bases). This CDR3 is built from 15 residues. The germline V gene encodes CDR1 SGHRS and CDR2 YFSETQ. V was trimmed by 0 bases and J by 2 bases, leaving 12 bases between them. The CDR3 region has the DNA TGCGCCAGCAGCTTGGGGGGGGTGAGCACCTACGAGCAGTACTTC. As protein: CASSLGGVSTYEQYF.

The chain couples TRBV27 to TRBJ2-5, with 7 bases that match TRBD2. CDR3 size: 15 residues. V lost 3 bases, J lost 5 bases, and 9 bases stayed unmatched. Germline V CDR1 and CDR2: MNHEY, SMNVEV (reference sequence). Here the CDR3 DNA reads TGTGCCAGCAGTTTGACCCACTTGGGGGGGGAGACCCAGTACTTC. It is translated as CASSLTHLGGETQYF.

CDR3 residues: CASSFQASRETQYF. CDR3 nucleotides: TGTGCCAGCAGCTTTCAAGCATCCCGGGAGACCCAGTACTTC. The chain couples TRBV7-2 to TRBJ2-5; no firm D call. Germline assignment: CDR1 SGHTA and CDR2 FQGNSA. Between the trimmed V and J ends, which lost 3 bases and 5 bases, there was a span of 13 bases. The CDR3 runs 14 residues.

The chain employs TRBV4-1 and TRBJ2-7, with 7 bases matching TRBD1. CDR1 is MGHRA, CDR2 YSYEKL, per germline. The CDR3 sequence is 12 residues long. J lost 5 bases, V lost 4 bases, and 2 bases had no gene match. CDR3 bases: TGCGCCAGCAGCCTAGACAGGGACGAGCAGTACTTC. Protein: CASSLDRDEQYF.

The chain carries TRBV5-6 and TRBJ1-4; no clear D. The CDR3 is 15 residues long. Germline assignment: CDR1 SGHDT and CDR2 YYEEEE. Trimming cost V 0 bases and J 4 bases, with 10 bases left between them. The CDR3 DNA is TGTGCCAGCAGCTTGGCCGGGTGGAATAATGAAAAACTGTTTTTT. Protein product: CASSLAGWNNEKLFF.

The chain uses TRBV29-1 and TRBJ1-1; D perhaps matches TRBD1 (6 bases). The CDR3 is 13 amino acids. Trimming took 8 bases from V and 1 from J, leaving 14 bases between them. Germline values: CDR1 SQVTM, CDR2 ANQGSEA. Written as DNA, the CDR3 is TGCAGCCTTACTTCGACAGGGAACACTGAAGCTTTCTTT. Translation: CSLTSTGNTEAFF.

This chain joins TRBV19 and TRBJ1-1; D is unclear. The V gene lost 6 bases and the J gene lost 0 bases, with 5 bases spanning the gap. This CDR3 contains 12 residues. The germline V gene has CDR1 LNHDA and CDR2 SQIVND (reference sequence). CDR3 nucleotide sequence: TGTGCCAGTAGCCCGTTGAACACTGAAGCTTTCTTT. This gives the protein CASSPLNTEAFF.

This clone was counted only a few times. The chain uses TRBV9 and TRBJ1-3, with D perhaps matching TRBD1 (6 bases). CDR1 is SGDLS, CDR2 YYNGEE, per germline. The CDR3 covers 15 residues. Trimming stripped 4 bases from V and 1 base from J, with 12 bases between. Here the CDR3 reads CASSRAGDSGNTIYF. The CDR3 DNA sequence: TGTGCCAGCAGCAGAGCAGGGGATTCTGGAAACACCATATATTTT.

The chain is built from TRBV7-6 and TRBJ2-1, with 9 bases aligning to TRBD1. In germline, CDR1 is SGHVS, CDR2 FNYEAQ. V shed 1 base and J 0 bases; nucleotides not matched to a gene: 7. The CDR3 consists of 18 residues. The CDR3 bases are TGTGCCAGCAGCTTAGGGGGACAGGGTACGAGCTCCTACAATGAGCAGTTCTTC. It encodes CASSLGGQGTSSYNEQFF.

The rearrangement joins TRBV28 to TRBJ2-1; a weak D match, TRBD2 (6 bases). CDR1 and CDR2 (germline): MDHEN, SYDVKM. With 5 bases removed from V and 2 bases from J, the gap between germline ends came to 19 bases. This CDR3 contains 17 residues. CDR3 region: CASSPRVRGIAYNEQFF. The CDR3 DNA sequence: TGTGCCAGCAGTCCGAGAGTCCGCGGGATAGCCTACAATGAGCAGTTCTTC.

The chain has TRBV27 and TRBJ2-7, with 8 bases that match TRBD2. Germline V lookup: CDR1 MNHEY, CDR2 SMNVEV (reference sequence). The CDR3 has 15 residues. V shed 7 bases and J 5 bases; nucleotides not matched to a gene: 13. In DNA, the CDR3 is TGTGCCAGCATTCCCCTCACGGGGGGGATCAACGAGCAGTACTTC. Translation: CASIPLTGGINEQYF.

V gene TRBV19 combines with J gene TRBJ1-6; D not resolved. CDR1 LNHDA and CDR2 SQIVND come from the germline V gene (reference sequence). Trimming removed 4 bases from V and 12 bases from J, with 16 bases in between. The CDR3 is 14 amino acids. CDR3 DNA: TGTGCCAGTAGTACTACCGGGTCCTTCGGACCCCTCCACTTT. This encodes CASSTTGSFGPLHF.

The chain employs TRBV30 and TRBJ2-6; TRBD1 aligns across 9 bases. The germline CDR1 and CDR2 sequences are GTSNPN and SVGIG (reference sequence). With 0 bases clipped from V and 2 bases from J, the junction kept 2 bases outside the gene matches. The CDR3 totals 16 residues. The CDR3 protein is CAWSVGQGPGANVLTF. Written as DNA, the CDR3 is TGTGCCTGGAGTGTAGGACAGGGGCCTGGGGCCAACGTCCTGACTTTC.

This sequence joins TRBV15 and TRBJ2-7; 11 bases are a match to TRBD1. CDR3 size: 14 residues. CDR1 is LNHNV, CDR2 YYDKDF, per germline (reference sequence). V trimming: 3 bases; J trimming: 4 bases; junction bases outside the gene matches: 2. The CDR3 DNA follows: TGTGCCACCAGCAGGGACAGGGGGCTGTACGAGCAGTACTTC. Encoded protein: CATSRDRGLYEQYF.

This clone was observed once. V is TRBV2 and J is TRBJ2-7, with TRBD2 matching 11 bases. V lost 6 bases to trimming and J lost 0 bases; unmatched junction nucleotides: 1. CDR1 and CDR2 from the germline V gene are SNHLY and FYNNEI. This CDR3 has 14 amino acids. The DNA of the CDR3 is TGTGCCAGCAGCGGACTAGCGGGCTCCTACGAGCAGTACTTC. It is translated as CASSGLAGSYEQYF.

This sequence joins TRBV5-4 and TRBJ2-3; TRBD2 matches at 9 bases. After removal of 3 bases from V and 1 base from J, the junction contained 3 bases not matched to a gene. This CDR3 has 15 residues. Germline V lookup: CDR1 SGHNT, CDR2 YYREEE (reference sequence). The CDR3 region is CASSWKREGTDTQYF. The CDR3 coding sequence is TGTGCCAGCAGCTGGAAGCGGGAGGGCACAGATACGCAGTATTTT.

The chain combines TRBV28 with TRBJ2-3; 13 bases match TRBD2. The CDR3 extends over 16 amino acids. The J segment lost 5 bases and the V segment lost 6 bases, leaving 8 bases of the junction unmatched. Looked up from germline, CDR1 is MDHEN and CDR2 is SYDVKM. This chain's CDR3 is CASSFGTSGAEDTQYF. CDR3 in DNA: TGTGCCAGCAGCTTTGGGACTAGCGGGGCCGAAGATACGCAGTATTTT.

This clone has a single count. V usage is TRBV18 and J usage is TRBJ1-2, with D unclear. There are 14 residues in the CDR3. Germline loops: CDR1 KGHSH, CDR2 LQKENI. The V gene lost 4 bases and the J gene lost 3 bases, with 12 bases spanning the gap. Here the CDR3 reads CASSLSVSYYGYTF. CDR3 nucleotides: TGTGCCAGCTCACTAAGCGTCAGCTACTATGGCTACACCTTC.

The chain carries TRBV5-4 and TRBJ2-1, with 10 positions matching TRBD2. V was pared by 0 bases and J by 8 bases, with 5 bases of the junction left unmatched. Germline V CDR1 and CDR2: SGHNT, YYREEE (reference sequence). The CDR3 sequence is 15 residues long. The CDR3 is CASSLERGGRDEQFF. DNA for the CDR3: TGTGCCAGCAGCTTGGAGCGGGGGGGCCGGGATGAGCAGTTCTTC.

The rearrangement links TRBV7-9 to TRBJ1-3, with TRBD1 matching over 7 bases. The ends lost 4 bases at V and 6 bases at J; junction bases unmatched: 6. The CDR3 length is 14 residues. In germline, CDR1 is SEHNR, CDR2 FQNEAQ (reference sequence). CDR3 in DNA: TGTGCCAGCAGCTCAGACAGGGTAGAAAACACCATATATTTT. Encoded protein: CASSSDRVENTIYF.

This sequence joins TRBV10-3 and TRBJ2-5; 12 positions match TRBD1. Germline V gene lookup returns CDR1 ENHRY and CDR2 SYGVKD. There are 16 residues in the CDR3. J gave up 6 bases and V 2 bases, and 7 bases lay outside the gene matches. The CDR3 reads CAISEPGTGGDKTQYF. The CDR3 DNA reads TGTGCCATCAGTGAGCCCGGGACAGGGGGCGACAAGACCCAGTACTTC.

The chain recombines TRBV5-1 with TRBJ2-2; 7 bases match TRBD1. The CDR3 totals 13 residues. The junction had 6 bases not matched to a gene; V was cut back by 6 bases and J by 7 bases. Germline V gene sequence: CDR1 SGHRS, CDR2 YFSETQ. CDR3: CASNTGDNGELFF. CDR3 coding DNA: TGCGCCAGCAACACAGGGGATAACGGGGAGCTGTTTTTT.